One sample yielded the 13 T cell receptor beta chains listed below, sequenced in a study of neoadjuvant anti-PD-1 for oral cavity cancer. The time point here: after neoadjuvant nivolumab, at surgical resection. Profiled with immunoSEQ multiplex PCR; TCRdb holds only in-frame clones, not every one. The table includes 63,000 or so clones, around 85% detected once. Sequencing used PBMCs, obtained after nivolumab (anti-PD-1) treatment. All receptors come from a person aged 35 to 85 with oral cavity squamous cell carcinoma.

This clone was counted a single time. The rearrangement uses TRBV30 and TRBJ2-5, with 8 bases aligning to TRBD2. In germline, CDR1 is GTSNPN, CDR2 SVGIG (reference sequence). Unmatched junction bases numbered 5, after V lost 0 bases and J lost 5 bases. This CDR3 is built from 14 residues. CDR3 nucleotides: TGTGCCTGGAGTGTAACGGGGGGGTTCGAGACCCAGTACTTC. Encoded protein: CAWSVTGGFETQYF.

This chain links TRBV5-6 with TRBJ1-1; tentative D call: TRBD1 (6 bases). Trimming left V 7 bases short and J 5 bases short, with 15 bases between. CDR1 is SGHDT and CDR2 is YYEEEE in the germline V gene. CDR3 size: 13 residues. The CDR3 protein is CASLRGRRTEAFF. CDR3 DNA: TGTGCCAGCTTGAGGGGGAGGAGGACTGAAGCTTTCTTT. The complete variable domain, with remaining parts taken from reference TRBV5-6 and TRBJ1-1, reads DAGVTQSPTHLIKTRGQQVTLRCSPKSGHDTVSWYQQALGQGPQFIFQYYEEEERQRGNFPDRFSGHQFPNYSSELNVNALLLGDSALYLCASLRGRRTEAFFGQGTRLTVV.

CDR3 residues: CASSLRREAHNEQFF. In nucleotides, the CDR3 is TGTGCCAGCAGCTTAAGACGCGAGGCCCACAATGAGCAGTTCTTC. This chain connects TRBV7-8 to TRBJ2-1, with D unresolved. CDR1 and CDR2 from the germline V gene are SGHVS and FQNEAQ. V was shortened by 2 bases and J by 5 bases, with 13 bases between the two germline ends. The length of the CDR3 is 15 residues.

This chain uses TRBV11-2 with TRBJ2-7; 8 bases line up with TRBD1. CDR1 is SGHAT, CDR2 FQNNGV, per germline. There are 14 residues in the CDR3. The trim removed 1 base at V and 4 bases at J, leaving 3 bases unmatched. CDR3 DNA sequence: TGTGCCAGCAGCTTAGTAAGGACAGGGTACGAGCAGTACTTC. It translates to CASSLVRTGYEQYF.

The chain combines TRBV5-4 with TRBJ2-5; D unresolved. Germline assignment: CDR1 SGHNT and CDR2 YYREEE (reference sequence). CDR3 length: 15 residues. Trimming took 0 bases from V and 5 from J, leaving 14 bases between them. CDR3 bases: TGTGCCAGCAGCTTGGCAGGACGTTCGAGGGAGACCCAGTACTTC. As protein: CASSLAGRSRETQYF. The variable domain in full, with the rest retrieved from reference TRBV5-4 and TRBJ2-5, is ETGVTQSPTHLIKTRGQQVTLRCSSQSGHNTVSWYQQALGQGPQFIFQYYREEENGRGNFPPRFSGLQFPNYSSELNVNALELDDSALYLCASSLAGRSRETQYFGPGTRLLVL.

The chain links TRBV4-1 to TRBJ2-3; TRBD2 aligns across 7 bases. The J segment lost 2 bases and the V segment lost 4 bases, leaving 9 bases of the junction unmatched. Germline lookup yields CDR1 MGHRA and CDR2 YSYEKL. CDR3 length: 16 residues. In DNA form, the CDR3 reads TGCGCCAGCAGCCGACCACCCGGGACTAACACAGATACGCAGTATTTT. It yields the protein CASSRPPGTNTDTQYF.

The chain employs TRBV6-6 and TRBJ1-6; D call uncertain. The CDR3 spans 13 residues. Trimming removed 7 bases at V and 9 bases at J, with 13 bases between. Per germline, CDR1 MNHNY and CDR2 SVGAGI (reference sequence). The chain's CDR3 is CASTPVFGSPLHF. In DNA, the CDR3 is TGTGCCAGCACCCCAGTCTTCGGTTCACCCCTCCACTTT.

The rearrangement links TRBV15 to TRBJ1-1, with D uncertain. The CDR3 is 14 amino acids. In germline, CDR1 is LNHNV, CDR2 YYDKDF (reference sequence). With 1 base removed from V and 2 bases from J, the gap between germline ends came to 8 bases. The CDR3 DNA follows: TGTGCCACCAGCAGAGCAACCGCTAACACTGAAGCTTTCTTT. Its protein is CATSRATANTEAFF.

V is TRBV6-1 and J is TRBJ1-2; 8 bases map to TRBD1. Per the germline V gene, CDR1 is MNHNS and CDR2 is SASEGT. This CDR3 spans 15 amino acids. The V and J ends lost 2 bases and 5 bases, in that order; junction bases with no gene match: 7. CDR3 nucleotides: TGTGCCAGCAGTGAAAGGCGCCGACAGGGGTATGGCTACACCTTC. Translation gives CASSERRRQGYGYTF.

The rearrangement joins TRBV6-6 to TRBJ1-1; D not certain. The CDR3 is made up of 13 amino acids. The V end lost 0 bases, the J end lost 7 bases, and 9 bases lay between the germline ends. Per the germline V gene, CDR1 is MNHNY and CDR2 is SVGAGI (reference sequence). CDR3 coding DNA: TGTGCCAGCAGTTACTCGCCGGCGATTGAAGCTTTCTTT. Protein: CASSYSPAIEAFF.

J is TRBJ1-1 and V is TRBV4-1, with 8 bases aligning to TRBD1. Trimming cost V 3 bases and J 10 bases; bases outside gene matches: 10. CDR1 MGHRA and CDR2 YSYEKL come from the germline V gene. This CDR3 has 14 amino acids. The CDR3 sequence is CASSQVPGGALAFF. The CDR3 nucleotides read TGCGCCAGCAGCCAGGTCCCAGGGGGCGCATTAGCTTTCTTT.

This clone was found once. V usage is TRBV9 and J usage is TRBJ2-6; a weak D match, TRBD1 (6 bases). In germline, CDR1 is SGDLS, CDR2 YYNGEE. This CDR3 contains 17 residues. Trimming left V 3 bases short and J 1 base short, with 14 bases between. CDR3 region: CASSAHLGQSGANVLTF. The CDR3, as DNA: TGTGCCAGCAGCGCCCACTTGGGACAATCTGGGGCCAACGTCCTGACTTTC.

The V call is TRBV9, the J call TRBJ2-5, with a weak D call TRBD2 (6 bases). The germline V and J ends were trimmed by 3 bases and 2 bases, with 14 bases remaining between them. The CDR3 is 15 residues long. Germline CDR1 is SGDLS and CDR2 is YYNGEE. In DNA form, the CDR3 reads TGTGCCAGCAGCGAGGCTAGCGTCTCACAAGAGACCCAGTACTTC. Protein product: CASSEASVSQETQYF.